One T cell receptor beta chain is described in this entry. cDNA prepared by RNA extraction and subsequent reverse transcription served as the template for sequencing. Measured with immunoSEQ multiplex PCR; TCRdb has only the in-frame clones, and not every one. The sample gives around 290,000 clones, over 45% of which show up once; roughly 1.8% is in the top ten. This sample was taken from a study of CD8+ T cells in alopecia areata. This CDR3 is built from 17 residues. Trimming left V 1 base short and J 1 base short, with 11 bases between. CDR1 is SGHTA and CDR2 is FQGNSA in the germline V gene. Regarding treatment: oral pan-JAK inhibitor, 5-10 mg twice daily.

The receptor was derived from a human donor with alopecia areata. This specimen was CD4+ T cells sorted from blood, taken at week 24, from a patient treated with tofacitinib. The chain employs TRBV7-2 and TRBJ2-6; possibly TRBD2 for D (6 bases). As DNA, the CDR3 is TGTGCCAGCAGCTTAGAGAGACTAGTGTCTGGGGCCAACGTCCTGACTTTC. This codes for CASSLERLVSGANVLTF. Based on the CDR3 plus reference TRBV7-2 and TRBJ2-6, the full variable domain is GAGVSQSPSNKVTEKGKDVELRCDPISGHTALYWYRQSLGQGLEFLIYFQGNSAPDKSGLPSDRFSAERTGGSVSTLTIQRTQQEDSAVYLCASSLERLVSGANVLTFGAGSRLTVL.